Sequencing of this T cell receptor beta chain was carried out in a study of OX40 agonist ivuxolimab in advanced cancers. Study background: Patients were treated with ivuxolimab, an agonistic anti-OX40 (CD134) antibody. Head and neck, renal cell, melanoma or hepatocellular carcinoma were the cancers that dose-escalation patients had. Averaging about 60 years in age, with a range of roughly 23 to 80, the cohort was 65% to 85% male. General study results and limits: Nonresponders included some who also had low normalized T-cell clonal expansion.

V lost 1 base, J lost 0 bases, and 4 bases lay in between. The germline CDR1 and CDR2 sequences are MGHDK and SYGVNS. CDR3 length: 15 residues. Sequencing used immunoSEQ multiplex PCR; TCRdb keeps in-frame clones, though not all of them. This table holds tens of thousands of clones, roughly 91% found once. As to this clone: What it binds is not known.

The sequence was obtained from an adult with an advanced solid tumor such as melanoma, head and neck, liver or kidney cancer. V is TRBV25-1 and J is TRBJ2-6; D ambiguous. Sample: CD4+ or CD8+ T cells sorted from blood, taken in a trial of the OX40 agonist ivuxolimab. The CDR3 protein is CASSEWISGANVLTF. CDR3 bases: TGTGCCAGCAGTGAATGGATCTCTGGGGCCAACGTCCTGACTTTC.